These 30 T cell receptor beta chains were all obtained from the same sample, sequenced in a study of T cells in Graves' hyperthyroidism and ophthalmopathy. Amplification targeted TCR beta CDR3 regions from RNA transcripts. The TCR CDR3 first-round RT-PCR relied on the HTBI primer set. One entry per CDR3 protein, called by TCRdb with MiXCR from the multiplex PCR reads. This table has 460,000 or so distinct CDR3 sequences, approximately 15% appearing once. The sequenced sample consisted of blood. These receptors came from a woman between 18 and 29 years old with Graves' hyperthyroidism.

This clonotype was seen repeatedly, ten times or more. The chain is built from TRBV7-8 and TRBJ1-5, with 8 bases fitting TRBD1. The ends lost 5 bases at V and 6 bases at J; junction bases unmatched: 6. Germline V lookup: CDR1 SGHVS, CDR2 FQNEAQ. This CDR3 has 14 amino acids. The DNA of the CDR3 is TGTGCCAGCAGCACCGGGACAGGTAGTCAGCCCCAGCATTTT. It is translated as CASSTGTGSQPQHF.

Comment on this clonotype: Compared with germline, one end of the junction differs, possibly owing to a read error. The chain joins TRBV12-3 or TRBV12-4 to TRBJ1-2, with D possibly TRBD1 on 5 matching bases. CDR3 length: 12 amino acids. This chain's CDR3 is CAGRTPGLTYTF. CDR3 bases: TGTGCCGGCAGGACTCCAGGGTTGACCTACACCTTC.

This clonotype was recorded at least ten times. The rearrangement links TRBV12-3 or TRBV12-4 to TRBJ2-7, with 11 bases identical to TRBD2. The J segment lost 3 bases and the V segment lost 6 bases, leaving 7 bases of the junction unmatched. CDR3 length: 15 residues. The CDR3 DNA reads TGTGCCAGCAGACCAACTAGCGGGAGAGTCTACGAGCAGTACTTC. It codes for CASRPTSGRVYEQYF.

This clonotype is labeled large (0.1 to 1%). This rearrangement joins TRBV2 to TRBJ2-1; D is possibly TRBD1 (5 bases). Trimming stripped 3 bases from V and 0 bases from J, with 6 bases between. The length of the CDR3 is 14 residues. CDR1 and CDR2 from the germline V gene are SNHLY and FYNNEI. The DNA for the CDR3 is TGTGCCAGCAGTGAGGACAACTCCTACAATGAGCAGTTCTTC. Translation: CASSEDNSYNEQFF. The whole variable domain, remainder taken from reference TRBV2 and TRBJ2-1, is EPEVTQTPSHQVTQMGQEVILRCVPISNHLYFYWYRQILGQKVEFLVSFYNNEISEKSEIFDDQFSVERPDGSNFTLKIRSTKLEDSAMYFCASSEDNSYNEQFFGPGTRLTVL.

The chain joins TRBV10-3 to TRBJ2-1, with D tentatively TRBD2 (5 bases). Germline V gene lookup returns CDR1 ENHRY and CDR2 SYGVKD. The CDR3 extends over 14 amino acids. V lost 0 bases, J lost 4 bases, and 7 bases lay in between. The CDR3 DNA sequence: TGTGCCATCAGTGAGTCGACGGGATACAATGAGCAGTTCTTC. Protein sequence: CAISESTGYNEQFF.

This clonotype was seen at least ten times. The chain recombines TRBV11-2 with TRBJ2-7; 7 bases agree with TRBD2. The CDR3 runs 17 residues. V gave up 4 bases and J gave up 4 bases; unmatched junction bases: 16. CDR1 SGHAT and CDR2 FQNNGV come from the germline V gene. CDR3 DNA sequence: TGTGCCAGCAGCTACGAGCGAAGGTGGGAGGGCCAATACGAGCAGTACTTC. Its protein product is CASSYERRWEGQYEQYF.

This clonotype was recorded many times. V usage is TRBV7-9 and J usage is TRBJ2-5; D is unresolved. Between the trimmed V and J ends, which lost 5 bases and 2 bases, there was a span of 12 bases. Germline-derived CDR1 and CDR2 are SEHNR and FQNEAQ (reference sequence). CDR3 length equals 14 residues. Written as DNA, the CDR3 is TGTGCCAGCAGCACTAACAGTATGCAAGAGACCCAGTACTTC. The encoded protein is CASSTNSMQETQYF.

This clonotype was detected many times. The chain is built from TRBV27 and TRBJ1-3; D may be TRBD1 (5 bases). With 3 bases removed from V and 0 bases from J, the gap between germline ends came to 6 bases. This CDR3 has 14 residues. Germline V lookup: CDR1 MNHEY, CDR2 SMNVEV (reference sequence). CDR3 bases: TGTGCCAGCAGTTTTGGGGGCTCTGGAAACACCATATATTTT. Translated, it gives CASSFGGSGNTIYF.

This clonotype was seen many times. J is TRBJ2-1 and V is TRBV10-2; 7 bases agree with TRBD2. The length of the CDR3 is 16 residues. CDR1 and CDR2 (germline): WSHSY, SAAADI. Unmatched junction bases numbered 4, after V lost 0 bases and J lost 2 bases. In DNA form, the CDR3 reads TGCGCCAGCAGTGAGTCCCTAGCGGAGACCTACAATGAGCAGTTCTTC. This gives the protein CASSESLAETYNEQFF.

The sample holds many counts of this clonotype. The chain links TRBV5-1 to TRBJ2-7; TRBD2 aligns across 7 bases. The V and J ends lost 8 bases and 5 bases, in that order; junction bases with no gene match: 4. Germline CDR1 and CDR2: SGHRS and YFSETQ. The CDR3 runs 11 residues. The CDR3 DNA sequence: TGCGCCAGTCGGGGGGAGGACGAGCAGTACTTC. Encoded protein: CASRGEDEQYF.

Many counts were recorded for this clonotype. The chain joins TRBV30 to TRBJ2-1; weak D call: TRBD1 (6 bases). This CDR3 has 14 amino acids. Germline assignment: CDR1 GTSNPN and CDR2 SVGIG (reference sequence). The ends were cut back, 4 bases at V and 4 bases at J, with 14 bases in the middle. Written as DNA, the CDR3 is TGTGCCTGGATTCCCGACAGGATATACAATGAGCAGTTCTTC. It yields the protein CAWIPDRIYNEQFF.

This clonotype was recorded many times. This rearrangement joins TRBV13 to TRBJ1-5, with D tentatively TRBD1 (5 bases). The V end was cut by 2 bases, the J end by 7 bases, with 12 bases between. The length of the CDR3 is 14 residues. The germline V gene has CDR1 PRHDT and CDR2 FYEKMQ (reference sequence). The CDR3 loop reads CASSLQGRGQPQHF. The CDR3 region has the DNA TGTGCCAGCAGCTTACAGGGAAGGGGACAGCCCCAGCATTTT.

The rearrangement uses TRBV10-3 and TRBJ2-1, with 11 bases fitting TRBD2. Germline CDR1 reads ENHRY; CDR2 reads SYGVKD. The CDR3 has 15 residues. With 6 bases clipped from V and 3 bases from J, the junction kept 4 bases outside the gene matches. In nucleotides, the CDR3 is TGTGCCATCAGAACTAGCGGGAGAGTCTACAATGAGCAGTTCTTC. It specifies CAIRTSGRVYNEQFF.

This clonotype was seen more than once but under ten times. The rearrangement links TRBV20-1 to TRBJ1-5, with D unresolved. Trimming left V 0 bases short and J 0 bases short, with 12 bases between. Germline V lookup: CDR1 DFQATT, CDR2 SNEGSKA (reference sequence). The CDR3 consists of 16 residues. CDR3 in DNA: TGCAGTGCTAGAGATATTTCGGATTATAGCAATCAGCCCCAGCATTTT. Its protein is CSARDISDYSNQPQHF.

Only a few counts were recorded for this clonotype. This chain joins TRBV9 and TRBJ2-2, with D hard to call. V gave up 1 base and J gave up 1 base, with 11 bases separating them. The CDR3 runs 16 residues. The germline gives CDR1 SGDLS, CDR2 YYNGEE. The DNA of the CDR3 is TGTGCCAGCAGCGTATCCAGTAGAGGGAACACCGGGGAGCTGTTTTTT. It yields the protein CASSVSSRGNTGELFF.

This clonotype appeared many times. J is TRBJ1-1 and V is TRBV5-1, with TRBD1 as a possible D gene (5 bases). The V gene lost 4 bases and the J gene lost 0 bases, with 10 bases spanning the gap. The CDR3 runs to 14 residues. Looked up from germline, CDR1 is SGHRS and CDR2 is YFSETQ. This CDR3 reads CASSRDAMNTEAFF. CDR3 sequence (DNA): TGCGCCAGCAGCCGGGACGCCATGAACACTGAAGCTTTCTTT. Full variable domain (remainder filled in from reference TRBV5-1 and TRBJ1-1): KAGVTQTPRYLIKTRGQQVTLSCSPISGHRSVSWYQQTPGQGLQFLFEYFSETQRNKGNFPGRFSGRQFSNSRSEMNVSTLELGDSALYLCASSRDAMNTEAFFGQGTRLTVV.

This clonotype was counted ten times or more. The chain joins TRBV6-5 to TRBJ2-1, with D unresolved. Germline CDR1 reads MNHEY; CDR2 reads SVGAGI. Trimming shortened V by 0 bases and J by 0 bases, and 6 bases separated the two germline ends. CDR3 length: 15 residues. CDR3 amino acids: CASSYSLGSYNEQFF. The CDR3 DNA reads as TGTGCCAGCAGTTACTCGTTGGGCTCCTACAATGAGCAGTTCTTC.

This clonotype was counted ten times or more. This CDR3 is CASSVAGLGTGELFF. The CDR3 DNA is TGTGCCAGCAGCGTAGCCGGGCTAGGGACCGGGGAGCTGTTTTTT. The chain employs TRBV9 and TRBJ2-2, with unresolved D. The CDR3 is 15 amino acids. V was shortened by 0 bases and J by 5 bases, with 11 bases between the two germline ends. Per the germline V gene, CDR1 is SGDLS and CDR2 is YYNGEE.

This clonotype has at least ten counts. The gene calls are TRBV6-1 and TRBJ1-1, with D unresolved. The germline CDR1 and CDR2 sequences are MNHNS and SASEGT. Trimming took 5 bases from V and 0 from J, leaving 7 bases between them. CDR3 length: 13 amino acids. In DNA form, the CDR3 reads TGTGCCAGCAGTTACGCCCTGAACACTGAAGCTTTCTTT. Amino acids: CASSYALNTEAFF.

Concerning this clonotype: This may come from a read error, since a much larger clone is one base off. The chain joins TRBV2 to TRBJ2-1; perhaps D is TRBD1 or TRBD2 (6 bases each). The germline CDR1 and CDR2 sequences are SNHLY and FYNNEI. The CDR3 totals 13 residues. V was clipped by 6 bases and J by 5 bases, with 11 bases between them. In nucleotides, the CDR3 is TGTGCCAGCAGCGGGGGCAGCAACAATGAGCAGTTCTTC. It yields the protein CASSGGSNNEQFF.

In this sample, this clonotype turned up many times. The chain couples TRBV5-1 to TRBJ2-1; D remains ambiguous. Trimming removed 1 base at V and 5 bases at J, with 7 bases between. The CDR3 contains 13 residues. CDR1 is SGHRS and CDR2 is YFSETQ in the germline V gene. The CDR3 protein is CASSLYTDNEQFF. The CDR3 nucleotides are TGCGCCAGCAGCTTGTACACCGACAATGAGCAGTTCTTC.

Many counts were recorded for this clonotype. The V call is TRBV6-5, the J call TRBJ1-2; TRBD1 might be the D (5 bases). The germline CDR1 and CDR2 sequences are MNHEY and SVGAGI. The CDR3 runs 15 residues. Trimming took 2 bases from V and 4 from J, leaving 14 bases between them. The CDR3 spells CASSYEGKGSYGYTF. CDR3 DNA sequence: TGTGCCAGCAGTTACGAGGGGAAAGGGAGCTATGGCTACACCTTC.

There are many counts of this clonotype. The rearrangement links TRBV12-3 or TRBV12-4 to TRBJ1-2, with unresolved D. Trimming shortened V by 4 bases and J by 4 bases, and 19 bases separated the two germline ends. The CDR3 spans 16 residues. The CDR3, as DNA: TGTGCCAGCAGTTCTTTCGCCTGGGAATGGGGCTATGGCTACACCTTC. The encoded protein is CASSSFAWEWGYGYTF.

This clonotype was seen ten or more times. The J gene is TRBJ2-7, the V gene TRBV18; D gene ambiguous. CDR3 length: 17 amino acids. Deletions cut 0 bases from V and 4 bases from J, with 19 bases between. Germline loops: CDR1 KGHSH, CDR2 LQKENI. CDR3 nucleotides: TGTGCCAGCTCACCACCGAACGGAAGGGCTTCCTTTTACGAGCAGTACTTC. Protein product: CASSPPNGRASFYEQYF.

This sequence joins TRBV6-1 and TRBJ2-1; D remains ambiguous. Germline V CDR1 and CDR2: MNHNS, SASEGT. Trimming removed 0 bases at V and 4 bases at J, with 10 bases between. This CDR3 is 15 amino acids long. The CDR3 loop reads CASSEAKRFYNEQFF. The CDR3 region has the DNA TGTGCCAGCAGTGAAGCAAAGCGATTTTACAATGAGCAGTTCTTC.

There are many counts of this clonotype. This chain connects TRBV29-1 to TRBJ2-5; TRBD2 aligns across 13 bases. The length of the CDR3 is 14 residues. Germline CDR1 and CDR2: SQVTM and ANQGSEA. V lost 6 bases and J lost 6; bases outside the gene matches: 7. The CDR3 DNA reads TGCAGCGTACCGACTAGCGGGAGGTGGAAGACCCAGTACTTC. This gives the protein CSVPTSGRWKTQYF. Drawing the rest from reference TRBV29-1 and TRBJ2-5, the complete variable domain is SAVISQKPSRDICQRGTSLTIQCQVDSQVTMMFWYRQQPGQSLTLIATANQGSEATYESGFVIDKFPISRPNLTFSTLTVSNMSPEDSSIYLCSVPTSGRWKTQYFGPGTRLLVL.

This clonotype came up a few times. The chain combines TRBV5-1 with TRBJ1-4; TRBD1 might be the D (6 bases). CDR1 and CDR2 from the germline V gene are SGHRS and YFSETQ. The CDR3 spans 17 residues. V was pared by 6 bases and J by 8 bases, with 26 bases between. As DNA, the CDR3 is TGCGCCAGCACTGAATGGGGGCGGACGGCCCTTCGGGAAAAACTGTTTTTT. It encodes CASTEWGRTALREKLFF.

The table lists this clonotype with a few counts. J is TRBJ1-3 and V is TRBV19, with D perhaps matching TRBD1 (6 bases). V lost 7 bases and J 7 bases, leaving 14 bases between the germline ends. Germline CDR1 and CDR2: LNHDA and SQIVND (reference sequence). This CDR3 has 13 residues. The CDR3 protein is CASITQGSNTIYF. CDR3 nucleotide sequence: TGTGCCAGTATCACCCAGGGGAGTAACACCATATATTTT.

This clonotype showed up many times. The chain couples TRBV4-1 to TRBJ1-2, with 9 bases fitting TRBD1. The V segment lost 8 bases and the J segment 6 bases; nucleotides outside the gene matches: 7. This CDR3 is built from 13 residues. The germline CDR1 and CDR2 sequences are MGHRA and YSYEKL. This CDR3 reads CASGNTGGDGYTF. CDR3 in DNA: TGCGCCAGCGGTAACACAGGGGGCGATGGCTACACCTTC.

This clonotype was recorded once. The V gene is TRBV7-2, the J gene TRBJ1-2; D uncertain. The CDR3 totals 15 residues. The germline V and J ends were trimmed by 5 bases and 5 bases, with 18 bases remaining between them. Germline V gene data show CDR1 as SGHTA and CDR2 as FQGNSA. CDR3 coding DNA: TGTGCCAGCAGCCCCCCATGGAGGGCTGGGTATGGCTACACCTTC. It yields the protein CASSPPWRAGYGYTF.